This entry lists 18 T cell receptor beta chains sequenced from one sample in a study of technical replicates of blood from a handful of donors. Sequencing was performed with immunoSEQ multiplex PCR; in TCRdb, only in-frame clones are kept and a portion is missing. The sample consists of tens of thousands of clones, roughly 98% of them appearing once. The sample taken for sequencing was T cells isolated from PBMCs. These receptors were collected from a human donor in good health.

This chain joins TRBV5-1 and TRBJ2-3; 8 nucleotides match TRBD2. Germline values: CDR1 SGHRS, CDR2 YFSETQ. Trimming cost V 4 bases and J 4 bases; bases outside gene matches: 11. The CDR3 consists of 16 residues. CDR3: CASSPRAGGASDTQYF. DNA for the CDR3: TGCGCCAGCAGCCCCAGAGCCGGGGGGGCCTCAGATACGCAGTATTTT. The full variable domain, with the rest looked up from reference TRBV5-1 and TRBJ2-3, is KAGVTQTPRYLIKTRGQQVTLSCSPISGHRSVSWYQQTPGQGLQFLFEYFSETQRNKGNFPGRFSGRQFSNSRSEMNVSTLELGDSALYLCASSPRAGGASDTQYFGPGTRLTVL.

The chain joins TRBV5-1 to TRBJ1-1; possibly TRBD1 for D (5 bases). Germline V gene lookup returns CDR1 SGHRS and CDR2 YFSETQ. The CDR3 is 15 residues long. Trimming took 4 bases from V and 1 from J, leaving 14 bases between them. This CDR3 reads CASSLLMGGNTEAFF. As DNA, the CDR3 is TGCGCCAGCAGCCTACTGATGGGGGGGAACACTGAAGCTTTCTTT. Full variable domain (remainder filled in from reference TRBV5-1 and TRBJ1-1): KAGVTQTPRYLIKTRGQQVTLSCSPISGHRSVSWYQQTPGQGLQFLFEYFSETQRNKGNFPGRFSGRQFSNSRSEMNVSTLELGDSALYLCASSLLMGGNTEAFFGQGTRLTVV.

V gene TRBV4-1 combines with J gene TRBJ1-2; 7 bases align to TRBD1. This CDR3 is 16 amino acids long. V was clipped by 2 bases and J by 3 bases; unmatched bases: 9. Germline loops: CDR1 MGHRA, CDR2 YSYEKL. CDR3 amino acids: CASSQLHRGRDYGYTF. The DNA of the CDR3 is TGCGCCAGCAGCCAACTCCACAGGGGTAGGGACTATGGCTACACCTTC.

CDR3: CASGADYNEQFF. CDR3 in DNA: TGTGCCAGCGGGGCAGATTACAATGAGCAGTTCTTC. V is TRBV2 and J is TRBJ2-1; D might be TRBD1 (5 bases). Germline-derived CDR1 and CDR2 are SNHLY and FYNNEI. The length of the CDR3 is 12 residues. Trimming took off 8 bases at V and 4 bases at J, with 9 bases between the two ends. The variable domain in full, with the rest retrieved from reference TRBV2 and TRBJ2-1, is EPEVTQTPSHQVTQMGQEVILRCVPISNHLYFYWYRQILGQKVEFLVSFYNNEISEKSEIFDDQFSVERPDGSNFTLKIRSTKLEDSAMYFCASGADYNEQFFGPGTRLTVL.

This clone was detected only once. V and J are TRBV7-6 and TRBJ2-7; 11 nucleotides match TRBD2. CDR1 SGHVS and CDR2 FNYEAQ come from the germline V gene. Unmatched junction bases numbered 0, after V lost 1 base and J lost 1 base. This CDR3 is built from 15 residues. The CDR3 spells CASSLGLAGSYEQYF. The CDR3, as DNA: TGTGCCAGCAGCTTAGGACTAGCGGGGTCCTACGAGCAGTACTTC.

The rearrangement links TRBV7-6 to TRBJ2-1; unclear D gene. The V gene lost 5 bases and the J gene lost 9 bases, with 23 bases spanning the gap. This CDR3 comprises 16 residues. Germline V lookup: CDR1 SGHVS, CDR2 FNYEAQ. CDR3 bases: TGTGCCAGCAGCCGCGGTCCGGCCCCCTTATTTGGTGAGCAGTTCTTC. It yields the protein CASSRGPAPLFGEQFF.

This chain joins TRBV28 and TRBJ2-7; D remains ambiguous. Trimming stripped 6 bases from V and 0 bases from J, with 9 bases between. CDR1 and CDR2 (germline): MDHEN, SYDVKM. The CDR3 runs to 13 residues. The CDR3 is CASRLGVSYEQYF. CDR3 bases: TGTGCCAGCAGGCTGGGCGTCTCCTACGAGCAGTACTTC.

The V call is TRBV4-1, the J call TRBJ2-2, with 12 nucleotides matching TRBD1. The J segment lost 4 bases and the V segment lost 4 bases, leaving 16 bases of the junction unmatched. Germline CDR1 MGHRA, CDR2 YSYEKL. The CDR3 runs 20 residues. CDR3 DNA: TGCGCCAGCAGCCGCAAAGAGGGGGGACAGGGGGCGCTGGTCACCGGGGAGCTGTTTTTT. The encoded protein is CASSRKEGGQGALVTGELFF.

The chain is built from TRBV6-5 and TRBJ2-7; D gene uncertain. V dropped 0 bases and J dropped 4 bases, with 16 bases sitting between them. Looked up from germline, CDR1 is MNHEY and CDR2 is SVGAGI. This CDR3 contains 16 residues. This CDR3 reads CASSYSVLRSSYEQYF. In DNA, the CDR3 is TGTGCCAGCAGTTACTCGGTTTTAAGGTCTAGTTACGAGCAGTACTTC.

The chain joins TRBV5-4 to TRBJ2-7, with D unresolved. The germline gives CDR1 SGHNT, CDR2 YYREEE (reference sequence). V lost 3 bases to trimming and J lost 5 bases, with 6 bases between them. The CDR3 loop spans 11 amino acids. In DNA, the CDR3 is TGTGCCAGCAGCTCTGACAACGAGCAGTACTTC. Translated, it gives CASSSDNEQYF.

This chain connects TRBV7-3 to TRBJ2-3; 12 bases are a match to TRBD2. The CDR3 is 16 residues long. V lost 5 bases, J lost 0 bases, and 3 bases stayed unmatched. The germline V gene encodes CDR1 SGHTA and CDR2 FQGTGA. The DNA of the CDR3 is TGTGCCAGCAGCCTCCTAGCGGGGGGGAGCACAGATACGCAGTATTTT. It specifies CASSLLAGGSTDTQYF.

This chain uses TRBV5-6 with TRBJ1-2; TRBD1 matches at 12 bases. Trimming at V came to 4 bases and at J to 4 bases, leaving 8 bases not matched to a gene. The CDR3 consists of 16 residues. Germline V gene data show CDR1 as SGHDT and CDR2 as YYEEEE. The CDR3 here is CASSGKGTGGFYGYTF. DNA of the CDR3: TGTGCCAGCAGCGGCAAGGGGACAGGGGGCTTCTATGGCTACACCTTC.

The chain recombines TRBV30 with TRBJ2-3, with 8 bases matching TRBD1. This CDR3 region has 14 residues. The germline CDR1 and CDR2 sequences are GTSNPN and SVGIG (reference sequence). With V trimmed by 6 bases and J by 1 base, 6 bases remained unmatched. In DNA, the CDR3 is TGTGCCTGCCGACAGGGGAGTGGCACAGATACGCAGTATTTT. It translates to CACRQGSGTDTQYF.

V and J are TRBV29-1 and TRBJ2-7; a possible D gene is TRBD2 (5 bases). CDR3 size: 14 residues. The V and J ends lost 6 bases and 0 bases respectively, with 15 bases between them. The germline gives CDR1 SQVTM, CDR2 ANQGSEA. CDR3 nucleotides: TGCAGCGTGGGGAGACGAGTAAGCTCCTACGAGCAGTACTTC. It codes for CSVGRRVSSYEQYF.

The rearrangement joins TRBV28 to TRBJ2-2, with D perhaps matching TRBD1 (6 bases). The germline V gene encodes CDR1 MDHEN and CDR2 SYDVKM. CDR3 length: 16 amino acids. V was shortened by 4 bases and J by 2 bases, with 14 bases between the two germline ends. As DNA, the CDR3 is TGTGCCAGCAGTTCGGCCAGGGGTTATAACACCGGGGAGCTGTTTTTT. Its protein is CASSSARGYNTGELFF.

The genes are TRBV15 and TRBJ2-1; D call uncertain. V dropped 3 bases and J dropped 6 bases, with 12 bases sitting between them. The CDR3 length is 14 residues. Germline loops: CDR1 LNHNV, CDR2 YYDKDF (reference sequence). CDR3 in amino acids: CATSRPTTGNEQFF. CDR3 nucleotides: TGTGCCACCAGCAGGCCGACAACCGGCAATGAGCAGTTCTTC.

The rearrangement links TRBV27 to TRBJ2-5, with D maybe TRBD1 (6 bases). The length of the CDR3 is 14 residues. In germline, CDR1 is MNHEY, CDR2 SMNVEV (reference sequence). Trimming took 6 bases from V and 1 from J, leaving 12 bases between them. Here the CDR3 DNA reads TGTGCCAGCAGCCCAATACAGGGCCAAGAGACCCAGTACTTC. Protein product: CASSPIQGQETQYF.

The chain carries TRBV28 and TRBJ2-7, with 12 bases matching TRBD1. CDR1 and CDR2 from the germline V gene are MDHEN and SYDVKM. V was clipped by 5 bases and J by 6 bases; unmatched bases: 11. CDR3 size: 16 residues. CDR3 amino acids: CASSALGTGGAFEQYF. DNA of the CDR3: TGTGCCAGCAGTGCCCTGGGGACAGGGGGCGCGTTCGAGCAGTACTTC.